This T cell receptor beta chain was observed in a study of blood T cell repertoires in COVID-19. Study information: Both acute and convalescent COVID-19 samples were obtained from the United States, Italy and Spain. Sources were T cells, B-cell-depleted T cells, or PBMCs; the material itself was cDNA or gDNA.

Germline CDR1 is LGHNT and CDR2 is FRNRAP. V was pared by 2 bases and J by 7 bases, with 15 bases between. This CDR3 contains 14 residues. Some clones are missing from TCRdb's copy, which holds only in-frame ones; the method was immunoSEQ multiplex PCR. The sample includes over 200,000 clones, about nine tenths of them seen just once. The TCR comes from a woman in her sixties with acute or convalescent COVID-19. Material: peripheral blood. The V and J genes are TRBV12-5 and TRBJ2-7, with D maybe TRBD1 (5 bases). The CDR3, as DNA: TGTGCTAGTGGTTTGAGGTCCCAAGGGGTGGAGCAGTACTTC. Its translation: CASGLRSQGVEQYF.